These 6 T cell receptor beta chains came from one sample sequenced in a study of blood T cells in healthy people across ages. A J-beta primer mix and a sample-barcoded 5' primer were used in a second PCR of roughly 6 to 11 cycles. TCRdb itself ran the 5' RACE reads through MiXCR, one entry per CDR3 protein. Of approximately 780,000 distinct CDR3 sequences listed, roughly 24% are singletons. These data were also filed under a second study, of T cells of mothers and their children.

Material for sequencing was blood. The receptors were gathered from a boy aged 5-17 years in good health.

The V call is TRBV9, the J call TRBJ2-2, with 8 bases identical to TRBD1. V lost 4 bases to trimming and J lost 4 bases; unmatched junction nucleotides: 9. The CDR3 extends over 16 amino acids. The germline V gene encodes CDR1 SGDLS and CDR2 YYNGEE. CDR3 nucleotides: TGTGCCAGCAGCCCTTTCAGGGGGCAAGGCACCGGGGAGCTGTTTTTT. Translated, it gives CASSPFRGQGTGELFF.

This clonotype has a handful of counts. V is TRBV20-1 and J is TRBJ2-1, with D perhaps matching TRBD1 or TRBD2 (5 bases each). This CDR3 spans 14 amino acids. V gave up 0 bases and J gave up 6 bases, with 12 bases separating them. Looked up from germline, CDR1 is DFQATT and CDR2 is SNEGSKA (reference sequence). The CDR3 protein is CSARDWTGTNEQFF. In nucleotides, the CDR3 is TGCAGTGCTAGAGATTGGACGGGGACCAATGAGCAGTTCTTC.

This clonotype was recorded many times. V usage is TRBV6-1 and J usage is TRBJ2-5, with 12 bases that match TRBD2. Germline V gives CDR1 MNHNS, CDR2 SASEGT. The trim removed 4 bases at V and 2 bases at J, leaving 2 bases unmatched. This CDR3 has 15 residues. CDR3 sequence (DNA): TGTGCCAGCAGTGCGACTAGCGGGGGACAAGAGACCCAGTACTTC. Residues: CASSATSGGQETQYF.

This clonotype was seen a few times. V gene TRBV7-3 combines with J gene TRBJ2-1; TRBD2 matches 12 bases. Trimming cost V 6 bases and J 6 bases; bases outside gene matches: 6. Germline V gives CDR1 SGHTA, CDR2 FQGTGA. The CDR3 has 15 amino acids. As DNA, the CDR3 is TGTGCCAGCAGGTCTAGCGGGGGGGCCGTCAATGAGCAGTTCTTC. This sequence encodes CASRSSGGAVNEQFF.

This clonotype was observed a handful of times. DNA of the CDR3: TGTGCCAGCAGCTTCGATGAGGCGGAGACCCAGTACTTC. Its protein is CASSFDEAETQYF. The J gene is TRBJ2-5, the V gene TRBV7-2; D is unresolved. This CDR3 comprises 13 residues. Germline CDR1 and CDR2: SGHTA and FQGNSA. Trimming pared 3 bases from V and 5 bases from J, leaving 10 bases between.

The chain links TRBV29-1 to TRBJ2-3; 8 bases are shared with TRBD2. The J segment lost 4 bases and the V segment lost 6 bases, leaving 6 bases of the junction unmatched. Per the germline V gene, CDR1 is SQVTM and CDR2 is ANQGSEA. The CDR3 has 13 amino acids. This CDR3 reads CSVGRGDADTQYF. The CDR3 region has the DNA TGCAGCGTGGGGCGGGGGGATGCAGATACGCAGTATTTT.